Each of the 29 T cell receptor beta chains below was sequenced from the same sample in a study of technical replicates of blood from a few donors. Using immunoSEQ multiplex PCR, the repertoire was profiled, and TCRdb retains in-frame clones only, with some absent. Seen here are around 92,000 clones, roughly 96% observed once, and the top ten hold more than 0.2%. The sequencing input was T cells isolated from PBMCs. All receptors come from a human donor in good health.

The V gene is TRBV5-6, the J gene TRBJ1-3, with 7 bases fitting TRBD1. This CDR3 region has 16 residues. The ends lost 0 bases at V and 7 bases at J; junction bases unmatched: 10. Germline CDR1 is SGHDT and CDR2 is YYEEEE. This CDR3 reads CASSLEGAGGWNTIYF. The CDR3 region has the DNA TGTGCCAGCAGCTTGGAAGGCGCAGGGGGTTGGAACACCATATATTTT.

J is TRBJ1-1 and V is TRBV14, with 8 bases lining up with TRBD1. V lost 3 bases and J lost 1; bases outside the gene matches: 4. This CDR3 has 15 amino acids. Germline V CDR1 and CDR2: SGHDN, FVKESK. CDR3 sequence reads: CASSQDRARNTEAFF. Written as DNA, the CDR3 is TGTGCCAGCAGCCAGGACAGGGCGCGGAACACTGAAGCTTTCTTT.

The J gene is TRBJ1-2, the V gene TRBV14; 9 bases map to TRBD1. V lost 0 bases and J lost 4; bases outside the gene matches: 12. The germline gives CDR1 SGHDN, CDR2 FVKESK. This CDR3 contains 18 residues. Here the CDR3 DNA reads TGTGCCAGCAGCCAAGATCCGTCGACAGGGGGGTCAAGCTATGGCTACACCTTC. Translating gives CASSQDPSTGGSSYGYTF.

V gene TRBV10-3 combines with J gene TRBJ1-1; D is ambiguous. The CDR3 has 15 amino acids. V lost 3 bases and J 1 base, leaving 12 bases between the germline ends. Germline V gene sequence: CDR1 ENHRY, CDR2 SYGVKD. The CDR3 spells CAISETVTQNTEAFF. Here the CDR3 DNA reads TGTGCCATCAGTGAAACCGTAACACAGAACACTGAAGCTTTCTTT.

CDR3 nucleotide sequence: TGTGCCAGCAGTTCCGACGGTTTGGGCGCTATCTACAATGAGCAGTTCTTC. This translates into CASSSDGLGAIYNEQFF. This rearrangement joins TRBV27 to TRBJ2-1; no definite D call. The CDR3 covers 17 residues. The germline V gene encodes CDR1 MNHEY and CDR2 SMNVEV (reference sequence). V gave up 4 bases and J gave up 3 bases, with 19 bases separating them.

The chain couples TRBV28 to TRBJ2-4; maybe TRBD2 (5 bases). CDR1 is MDHEN, CDR2 SYDVKM, per germline. The CDR3 runs to 14 residues. Trimming removed 5 bases at V and 5 bases at J, with 13 bases between. The CDR3 nucleotides are TGTGCCAGCAGTCTGCCGGGAACCCAAAACATTCAGTACTTC. Its protein product is CASSLPGTQNIQYF.

The V gene is TRBV4-1, the J gene TRBJ2-1; 11 nucleotides line up with TRBD1. V lost 4 bases and J lost 3; bases outside the gene matches: 5. This CDR3 is 16 amino acids long. The V gene's germline CDR1 is MGHRA and CDR2 YSYEKL. CDR3 sequence reads: CASSRKGTGGYNEQFF. Here the CDR3 DNA reads TGCGCCAGCAGCCGCAAAGGGACAGGGGGCTACAATGAGCAGTTCTTC.

The V gene is TRBV28, the J gene TRBJ2-1, with 9 bases lining up with TRBD1. V trimming: 2 bases; J trimming: 4 bases; junction bases outside the gene matches: 6. CDR3 length: 16 residues. CDR1 and CDR2 (germline): MDHEN, SYDVKM. The DNA for the CDR3 is TGTGCCAGCAGTTTAAGGGAAGGGACAGGGTACAATGAGCAGTTCTTC. Residues: CASSLREGTGYNEQFF.

This clone was recorded only once. V usage is TRBV5-6 and J usage is TRBJ2-4; 7 nucleotides align to TRBD1. The V gene end was trimmed by 4 bases and the J gene end by 6 bases; junction bases not matched to a gene: 10. The CDR3 totals 15 residues. In germline, CDR1 is SGHDT, CDR2 YYEEEE. CDR3 DNA: TGTGCCAGCAGCCTCAGACAGGGATGGCTAAACATTCAGTACTTC. The encoded protein is CASSLRQGWLNIQYF.

V is TRBV5-1 and J is TRBJ2-1; 10 bases are a match to TRBD1. The CDR3 has 14 residues. The junction had 5 bases not matched to a gene; V was cut back by 4 bases and J by 7 bases. The germline V gene has CDR1 SGHRS and CDR2 YFSETQ. The chain's CDR3 is CASSLGDRGNEQFF. In DNA, the CDR3 is TGCGCCAGCAGCCTCGGGGACAGGGGAAATGAGCAGTTCTTC.

This sequence joins TRBV11-3 and TRBJ1-1; TRBD1 might be the D (6 bases). Per the germline V gene, CDR1 is SGHNT and CDR2 is YENEEA. The CDR3 contains 15 residues. Between the trimmed V and J ends, which lost 5 bases and 7 bases, there was a span of 20 bases. Written as DNA, the CDR3 is TGTGCCAGCAGCACCGTGGGGGGGGCGTCTATTGAAGCTTTCTTT. Translation gives CASSTVGGASIEAFF.

The rearrangement uses TRBV7-3 and TRBJ2-1; TRBD2 might be the D (6 bases). The germline V gene encodes CDR1 SGHTA and CDR2 FQGTGA. Trimming shortened V by 5 bases and J by 3 bases, and 14 bases separated the two germline ends. The CDR3 sequence is 15 residues long. The CDR3 protein is CASSRGTANYNEQFF. The CDR3 DNA is TGTGCCAGCAGCCGTGGGACTGCAAACTACAATGAGCAGTTCTTC.

This clone was observed once. The gene calls are TRBV10-3 and TRBJ2-3, with D tentatively TRBD2 (7 bases). V lost 4 bases and J 5 bases, leaving 19 bases between the germline ends. CDR1 and CDR2 (germline): ENHRY, SYGVKD. The CDR3 runs to 16 residues. The CDR3 DNA reads TGTGCCATCAGTGGGCCCGTGGGGGGGGCCGAAGATACGCAGTATTTT. Its translation is CAISGPVGGAEDTQYF.

The V gene is TRBV15, the J gene TRBJ1-2; the D gene is possibly TRBD1 (5 bases). CDR1 and CDR2 (germline): LNHNV, YYDKDF (reference sequence). Deletions cut 2 bases from V and 11 bases from J, with 27 bases between. This CDR3 has 17 amino acids. CDR3: CATSRPLLGEAIGGYTF. CDR3 sequence (DNA): TGTGCCACCAGCAGACCCCTCCTCGGGGAGGCGATCGGGGGGTACACCTTC. Supplemented by reference TRBV15 and TRBJ1-2, the full variable domain reads DAMVIQNPRYQVTQFGKPVTLSCSQTLNHNVMYWYQQKSSQAPKLLFHYYDKDFNNEADTPDNFQSRRPNTSFCFLDIRSPGLGDTAMYLCATSRPLLGEAIGGYTFGSGTRLTVV.

The genes are TRBV7-9 and TRBJ2-6; 12 bases are a match to TRBD2. V was pared by 5 bases and J by 2 bases, with 4 bases of the junction left unmatched. There are 17 residues in the CDR3. In germline, CDR1 is SEHNR, CDR2 FQNEAQ (reference sequence). CDR3: CASSRGLAGTGANVLTF. The CDR3 nucleotides read TGTGCCAGCAGCCGTGGACTAGCGGGAACTGGGGCCAACGTCCTGACTTTC. Full variable domain (rest looked up from reference TRBV7-9 and TRBJ2-6): DTGVSQNPRHKITKRGQNVTFRCDPISEHNRLYWYRQTLGQGPEFLTYFQNEAQLEKSRLLSDRFSAERPKGSFSTLEIQRTEQGDSAMYLCASSRGLAGTGANVLTFGAGSRLTVL.

V usage is TRBV6-6 and J usage is TRBJ2-7, with D possibly TRBD1 on 7 matching bases. The ends were cut back, 8 bases at V and 3 bases at J, with 17 bases in the middle. The CDR3 is made up of 14 amino acids. Germline loops: CDR1 MNHNY, CDR2 SVGAGI (reference sequence). Here the CDR3 DNA reads TGTGCCAGCTGGAGGGACAGTCTGGGCTACGAGCAGTACTTC. It specifies CASWRDSLGYEQYF.

The chain recombines TRBV28 with TRBJ2-7, with D hard to call. V lost 7 bases and J 2 bases, leaving 15 bases between the germline ends. The CDR3 is 14 residues long. Germline values: CDR1 MDHEN, CDR2 SYDVKM. The CDR3 loop reads CASTYVATPYEQYF. The CDR3 bases are TGTGCCAGCACCTATGTTGCTACCCCCTACGAGCAGTACTTC.

The rearrangement links TRBV4-1 to TRBJ1-6; D call uncertain. The V end lost 0 bases, the J end lost 5 bases, and 11 bases lay between the germline ends. This CDR3 has 16 amino acids. Per the germline V gene, CDR1 is MGHRA and CDR2 is YSYEKL. The chain's CDR3 is CASSQEELRDNSPLHF. The CDR3 nucleotides read TGCGCCAGCAGCCAAGAAGAGCTTCGAGATAATTCACCCCTCCACTTT.

This chain connects TRBV5-1 to TRBJ2-3; 8 positions agree with TRBD1. The V gene end was trimmed by 0 bases and the J gene end by 5 bases; junction bases not matched to a gene: 2. Germline values: CDR1 SGHRS, CDR2 YFSETQ. The CDR3 length is 14 residues. The CDR3 protein is CASSLGQGRDTQYF. In nucleotides, the CDR3 is TGCGCCAGCAGCTTGGGACAGGGGCGAGATACGCAGTATTTT.

The chain combines TRBV15 with TRBJ2-1, with unresolved D. V lost 1 base and J lost 0, with 10 bases in between. This CDR3 is 16 amino acids long. Germline CDR1 LNHNV, CDR2 YYDKDF (reference sequence). CDR3 sequence: CATSRVVTTSYNEQFF. DNA for the CDR3: TGTGCCACCAGCAGAGTGGTCACTACCTCCTACAATGAGCAGTTCTTC.

V gene TRBV2 combines with J gene TRBJ2-1; no firm D call. V was pared by 5 bases and J by 0 bases, with 11 bases between. From germline, CDR1 is SNHLY and CDR2 FYNNEI. The length of the CDR3 is 15 residues. CDR3 region: CASSPLLLSYNEQFF. The CDR3 DNA reads as TGTGCCAGCAGTCCCCTTCTACTCTCCTACAATGAGCAGTTCTTC.

This clone appeared a single time. The chain joins TRBV28 to TRBJ2-3; 12 bases align to TRBD2. V gave up 1 base and J gave up 4 bases; unmatched junction bases: 3. The CDR3 covers 16 residues. Per germline, CDR1 MDHEN and CDR2 SYDVKM. In nucleotides, the CDR3 is TGTGCCAGCAGTTTATTGACTAGCGGGAGATCAGATACGCAGTATTTT. Translation: CASSLLTSGRSDTQYF. Filled out from reference TRBV28 and TRBJ2-3, the complete variable domain reads DVKVTQSSRYLVKRTGEKVFLECVQDMDHENMFWYRQDPGLGLRLIYFSYDVKMKEKGDIPEGYSVSREKKERFSLILESASTNQTSMYLCASSLLTSGRSDTQYFGPGTRLTVL.

The chain uses TRBV5-6 and TRBJ1-5; TRBD1 aligns across 8 bases. Germline trimming cut 3 bases from V and 6 bases from J; bases unmatched to any gene: 11. CDR1 is SGHDT, CDR2 YYEEEE, per germline. CDR3 length: 16 amino acids. CDR3 in DNA: TGTGCCAGCAGCTACTTTGAGACAGGGGTGAGTCAGCCCCAGCATTTT. Translation: CASSYFETGVSQPQHF.

This CDR3 is CASSLSGRGKGNYGYTF. The CDR3 DNA follows: TGTGCCAGCAGTTTATCTGGCAGGGGCAAGGGTAACTATGGCTACACCTTC. The chain is built from TRBV27 and TRBJ1-2; perhaps TRBD1 as D (6 bases). The CDR3 length is 17 residues. V gave up 0 bases and J gave up 1 base, with 15 bases separating them. Germline assignment: CDR1 MNHEY and CDR2 SMNVEV (reference sequence).

This chain connects TRBV7-9 to TRBJ1-5; tentatively, D is TRBD1 (6 bases). Per germline, CDR1 SEHNR and CDR2 FQNEAQ (reference sequence). The CDR3 extends over 14 amino acids. The ends were cut back, 5 bases at V and 6 bases at J, with 14 bases in the middle. CDR3 in amino acids: CASSPPGASQPQHF. The CDR3 bases are TGTGCCAGCAGCCCCCCAGGGGCTAGTCAGCCCCAGCATTTT.

The chain employs TRBV7-2 and TRBJ2-5; TRBD1 matches at 7 bases. This CDR3 is 13 amino acids long. Germline V gene lookup returns CDR1 SGHTA and CDR2 FQGNSA. Trimming took 5 bases from V and 4 from J; bases not matched to a gene: 4. The CDR3 region is CASSPTGRETQYF. Written as DNA, the CDR3 is TGTGCCAGCAGCCCGACAGGGAGAGAGACCCAGTACTTC.

The V call is TRBV5-5, the J call TRBJ2-3; D is unresolved. V lost 1 base, J lost 3 bases, and 15 bases lay in between. There are 16 residues in the CDR3. Germline assignment: CDR1 SGHKS and CDR2 YYEKEE (reference sequence). CDR3 bases: TGTGCCAGCAGCTTGAGTGGAGCTAGATATACAGATACGCAGTATTTT. As protein: CASSLSGARYTDTQYF. Drawing the rest from reference TRBV5-5 and TRBJ2-3, the complete variable domain is DAGVTQSPTHLIKTRGQQVTLRCSPISGHKSVSWYQQVLGQGPQFIFQYYEKEERGRGNFPDRFSARQFPNYSSELNVNALLLGDSALYLCASSLSGARYTDTQYFGPGTRLTVL.

V and J are TRBV5-1 and TRBJ2-2, with TRBD1 matching 9 bases. The CDR3 length is 16 residues. The germline CDR1 and CDR2 sequences are SGHRS and YFSETQ. J gave up 7 bases and V 4 bases, and 11 bases lay outside the gene matches. The CDR3: CASSPMGDRVGGELFF. The CDR3 DNA reads as TGCGCCAGCAGCCCGATGGGGGACAGGGTCGGCGGGGAGCTGTTTTTT.

The genes are TRBV4-1 and TRBJ1-3; maybe TRBD1 (6 bases). The CDR3 is made up of 16 amino acids. The germline V gene encodes CDR1 MGHRA and CDR2 YSYEKL. Trimming removed 1 base from V and 1 base from J, with 11 bases in between. CDR3 sequence (DNA): TGCGCCAGCAGCCAAGTCACAGGGAGATCTGGAAACACCATATATTTT. Protein product: CASSQVTGRSGNTIYF.